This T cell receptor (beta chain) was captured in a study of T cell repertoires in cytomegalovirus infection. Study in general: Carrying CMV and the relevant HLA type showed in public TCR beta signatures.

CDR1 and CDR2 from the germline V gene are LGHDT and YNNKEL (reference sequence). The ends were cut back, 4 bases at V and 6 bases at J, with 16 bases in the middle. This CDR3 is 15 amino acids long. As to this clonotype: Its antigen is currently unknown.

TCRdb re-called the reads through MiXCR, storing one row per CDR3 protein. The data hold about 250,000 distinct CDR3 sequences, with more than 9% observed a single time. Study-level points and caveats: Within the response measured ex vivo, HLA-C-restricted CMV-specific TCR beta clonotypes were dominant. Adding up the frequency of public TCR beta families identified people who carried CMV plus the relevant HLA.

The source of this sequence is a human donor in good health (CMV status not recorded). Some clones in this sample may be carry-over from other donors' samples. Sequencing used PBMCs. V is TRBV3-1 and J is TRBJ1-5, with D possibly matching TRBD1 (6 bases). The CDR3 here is CASSPRWGQGQPQHF. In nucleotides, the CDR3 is TGTGCCAGCAGCCCTCGCTGGGGGCAGGGTCAGCCCCAGCATTTT.